Included here is one TCR beta chain sequence, with context. The antigen is not known. CDR1 DFQATT and CDR2 SNEGSKA come from the germline V gene (reference sequence). The CDR3 has 14 amino acids. Trimming took off 4 bases at V and 11 bases at J, with 18 bases between the two ends. A TCRbeta library incorporating unique molecular identifiers was prepared. One entry per CDR3 protein results from TCRdb running MiXCR on the PCR reads. The sample contains some 550,000 distinct CDR3 sequences, more than 20% of which appear only once. These data belong to a study of T-cell reconstitution after alpha-beta-depleted transplantation in children. Study-level points and caveats: Reported findings indicate that, about two months after transplant, alpha-beta T cells came from several hundred expanded clones, which were derived from non-depleted graft cells. TCRbeta diversity was high at day 60 in some patients (a result of surviving recipient T cells and thymic progenitors). Diversity and T-cell counts at one year after transplant derived mostly from new T cells.

Material: PBMCs, mostly from graft donor cells, obtained 360 days after TCRalphabeta/CD19-depleted stem cell transplant. The receptor's source is a boy less than two years old who had a stem cell transplant for acute myeloid leukemia, so the T cells may come from the graft donor. The chain combines TRBV20-1 with TRBJ1-6; D is possibly TRBD1 (5 bases). CDR3 sequence (DNA): TGCAGTGCTACTGCGGACAAAGTAAGGCCACCCCTCCACTTT. Translating it yields CSATADKVRPPLHF.